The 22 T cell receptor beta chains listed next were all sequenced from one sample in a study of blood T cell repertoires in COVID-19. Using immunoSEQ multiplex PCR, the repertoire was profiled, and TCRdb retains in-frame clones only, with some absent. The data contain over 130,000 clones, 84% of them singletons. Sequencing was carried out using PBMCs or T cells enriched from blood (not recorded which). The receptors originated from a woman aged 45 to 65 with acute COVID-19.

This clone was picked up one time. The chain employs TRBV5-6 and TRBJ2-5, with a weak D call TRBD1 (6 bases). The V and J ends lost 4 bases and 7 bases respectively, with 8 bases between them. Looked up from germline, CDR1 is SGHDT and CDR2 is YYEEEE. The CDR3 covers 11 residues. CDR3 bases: TGTGCCAGCAGCACAGGGCCGACCCAGTACTTC. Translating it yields CASSTGPTQYF.

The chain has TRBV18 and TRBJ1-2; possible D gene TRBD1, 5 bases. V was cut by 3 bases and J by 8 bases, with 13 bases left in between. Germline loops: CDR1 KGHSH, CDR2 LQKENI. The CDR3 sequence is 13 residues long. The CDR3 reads CASSPQGERGYTF. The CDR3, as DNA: TGTGCCAGCTCACCGCAGGGCGAGAGGGGCTACACCTTC.

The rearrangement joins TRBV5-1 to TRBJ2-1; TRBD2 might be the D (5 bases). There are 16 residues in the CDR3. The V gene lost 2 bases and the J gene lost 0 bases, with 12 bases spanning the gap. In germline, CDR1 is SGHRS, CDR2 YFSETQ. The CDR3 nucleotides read TGCGCCAGCAGCTTTAGCGTGACCTCCTCCTACAATGAGCAGTTCTTC. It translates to CASSFSVTSSYNEQFF.

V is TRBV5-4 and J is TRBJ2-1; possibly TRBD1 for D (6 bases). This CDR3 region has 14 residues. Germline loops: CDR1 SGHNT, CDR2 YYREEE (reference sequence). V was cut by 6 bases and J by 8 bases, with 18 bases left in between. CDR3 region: CASNPQGSTDEQFF. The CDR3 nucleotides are TGTGCCAGCAACCCCCAGGGGTCGACGGATGAGCAGTTCTTC.

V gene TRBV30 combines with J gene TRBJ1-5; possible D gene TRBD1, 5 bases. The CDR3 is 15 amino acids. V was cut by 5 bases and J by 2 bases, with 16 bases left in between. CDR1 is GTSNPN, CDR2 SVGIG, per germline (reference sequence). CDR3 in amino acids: CAWGPGLSGNQPQHF. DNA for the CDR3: TGTGCCTGGGGACCGGGACTGAGCGGCAATCAGCCCCAGCATTTT. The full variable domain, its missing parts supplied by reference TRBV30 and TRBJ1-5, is SQTIHQWPATLVQPVGSPLSLECTVEGTSNPNLYWYRQAAGRGLQLLFYSVGIGQISSEVPQNLSASRPQDRQFILSSKKLLLSDSGFYLCAWGPGLSGNQPQHFGDGTRLSIL.

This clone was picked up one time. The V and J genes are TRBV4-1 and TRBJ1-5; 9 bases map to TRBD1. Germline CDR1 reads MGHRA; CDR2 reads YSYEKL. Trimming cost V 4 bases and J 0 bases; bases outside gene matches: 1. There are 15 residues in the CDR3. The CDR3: CASSRGQGSNQPQHF. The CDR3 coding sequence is TGCGCCAGCAGCCGGGGACAGGGTAGCAATCAGCCCCAGCATTTT.

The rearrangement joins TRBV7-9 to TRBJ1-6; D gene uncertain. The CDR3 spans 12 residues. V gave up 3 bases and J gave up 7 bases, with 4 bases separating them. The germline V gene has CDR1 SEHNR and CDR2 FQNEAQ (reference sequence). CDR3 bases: TGTGCCAGCAGCTTCCCAAATTCACCCCTCCACTTT. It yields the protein CASSFPNSPLHF.

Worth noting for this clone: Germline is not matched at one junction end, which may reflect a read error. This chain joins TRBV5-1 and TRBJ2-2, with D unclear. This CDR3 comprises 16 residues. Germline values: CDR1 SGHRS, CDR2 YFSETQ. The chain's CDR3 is CASSLGSRFPPGELFF. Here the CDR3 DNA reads TGCGCCAGCAGTTTGGGCTCCCGGTTCCCCCCCGGGGAGCTGTTTTTT.

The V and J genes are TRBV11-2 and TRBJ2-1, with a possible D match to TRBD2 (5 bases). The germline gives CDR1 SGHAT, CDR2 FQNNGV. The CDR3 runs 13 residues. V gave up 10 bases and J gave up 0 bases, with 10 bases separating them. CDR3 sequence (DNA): TGTGCCACCTCGGGGAGCTCCTACAATGAGCAGTTCTTC. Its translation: CATSGSSYNEQFF.

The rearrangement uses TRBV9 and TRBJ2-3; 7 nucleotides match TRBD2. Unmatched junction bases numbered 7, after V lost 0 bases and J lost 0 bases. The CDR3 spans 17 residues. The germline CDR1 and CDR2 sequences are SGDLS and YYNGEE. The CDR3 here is CASSVARIAGSTDTQYF. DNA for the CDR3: TGTGCCAGCAGCGTAGCCAGGATAGCGGGCAGCACAGATACGCAGTATTTT.

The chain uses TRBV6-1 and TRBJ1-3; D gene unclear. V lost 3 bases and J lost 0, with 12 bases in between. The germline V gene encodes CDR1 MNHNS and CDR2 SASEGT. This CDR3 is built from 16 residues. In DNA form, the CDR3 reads TGTGCCAGCAGTGATCCCCCAGGCCACTCTGGAAACACCATATATTTT. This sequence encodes CASSDPPGHSGNTIYF.

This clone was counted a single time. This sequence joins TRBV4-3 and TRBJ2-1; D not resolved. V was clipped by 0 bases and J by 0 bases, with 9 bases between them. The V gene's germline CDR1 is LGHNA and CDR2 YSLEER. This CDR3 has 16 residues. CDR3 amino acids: CASSQDYPFSYNEQFF. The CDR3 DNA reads TGCGCCAGCAGCCAAGATTATCCCTTCTCCTACAATGAGCAGTTCTTC.

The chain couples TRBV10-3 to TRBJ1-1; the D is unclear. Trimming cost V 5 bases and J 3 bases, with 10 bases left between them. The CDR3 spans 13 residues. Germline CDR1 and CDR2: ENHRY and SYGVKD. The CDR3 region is CAISYTLDTEAFF. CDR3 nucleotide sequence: TGTGCCATCAGTTATACATTGGACACTGAAGCTTTCTTT.

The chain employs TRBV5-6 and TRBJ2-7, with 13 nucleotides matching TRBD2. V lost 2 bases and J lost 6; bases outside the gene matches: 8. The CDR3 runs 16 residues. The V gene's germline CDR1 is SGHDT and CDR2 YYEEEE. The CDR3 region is CASSFLTSGGFGEQYF. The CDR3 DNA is TGTGCCAGCAGCTTTCTGACTAGCGGGGGGTTTGGCGAGCAGTACTTC. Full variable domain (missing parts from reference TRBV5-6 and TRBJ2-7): DAGVTQSPTHLIKTRGQQVTLRCSPKSGHDTVSWYQQALGQGPQFIFQYYEEEERQRGNFPDRFSGHQFPNYSSELNVNALLLGDSALYLCASSFLTSGGFGEQYFGPGTRLTVT.

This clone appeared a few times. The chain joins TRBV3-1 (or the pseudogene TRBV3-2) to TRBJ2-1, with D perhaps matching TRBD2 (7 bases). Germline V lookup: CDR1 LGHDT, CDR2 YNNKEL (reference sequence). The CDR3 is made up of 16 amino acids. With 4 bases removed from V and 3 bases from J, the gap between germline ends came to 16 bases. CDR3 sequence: CASSRGGDRIYNEQFF. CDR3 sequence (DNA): TGTGCCAGCAGCCGCGGGGGAGACAGGATCTACAATGAGCAGTTCTTC.

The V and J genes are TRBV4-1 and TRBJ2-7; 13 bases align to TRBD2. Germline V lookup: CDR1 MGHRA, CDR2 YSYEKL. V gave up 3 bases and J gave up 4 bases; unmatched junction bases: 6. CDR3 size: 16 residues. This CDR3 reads CASSHWTSGSEYEQYF. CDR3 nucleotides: TGCGCCAGCAGCCACTGGACTAGCGGGAGTGAGTACGAGCAGTACTTC.

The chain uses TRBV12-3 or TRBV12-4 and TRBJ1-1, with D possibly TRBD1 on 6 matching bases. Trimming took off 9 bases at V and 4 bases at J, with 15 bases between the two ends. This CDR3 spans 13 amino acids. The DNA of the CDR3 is TGTGCCAGTCAACCCAACAGGGTCACTGAAGCTTTCTTT. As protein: CASQPNRVTEAFF.

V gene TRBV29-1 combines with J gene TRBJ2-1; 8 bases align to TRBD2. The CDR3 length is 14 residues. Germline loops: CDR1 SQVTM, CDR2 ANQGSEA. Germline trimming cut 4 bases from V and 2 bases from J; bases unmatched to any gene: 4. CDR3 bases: TGCAGCGTTGGCTTAGCGGGGACCTACAATGAGCAGTTCTTC. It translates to CSVGLAGTYNEQFF.

CDR3 in amino acids: CASSRGSGSYEQYF. CDR3 sequence (DNA): TGTGCCAGCAGCCGGGGTAGCGGGAGCTACGAGCAGTACTTC. The chain combines TRBV11-3 with TRBJ2-7; 9 bases fit TRBD2. The J segment lost 3 bases and the V segment lost 5 bases, leaving 5 bases of the junction unmatched. The CDR3 extends over 14 amino acids. From germline, CDR1 is SGHNT and CDR2 YENEEA.

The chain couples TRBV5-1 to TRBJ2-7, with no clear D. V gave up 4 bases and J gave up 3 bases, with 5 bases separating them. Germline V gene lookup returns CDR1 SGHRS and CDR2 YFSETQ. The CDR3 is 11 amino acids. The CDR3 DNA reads TGCGCCAGCAGCCAGAACTACGAGCAGTACTTC. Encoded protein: CASSQNYEQYF.

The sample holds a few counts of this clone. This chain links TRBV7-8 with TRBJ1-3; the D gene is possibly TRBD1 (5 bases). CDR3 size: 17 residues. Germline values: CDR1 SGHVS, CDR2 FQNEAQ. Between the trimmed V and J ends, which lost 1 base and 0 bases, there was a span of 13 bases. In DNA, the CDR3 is TGTGCCAGCAGCTTAGTGTGGGGCGCGGACTCTGGAAACACCATATATTTT. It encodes CASSLVWGADSGNTIYF.

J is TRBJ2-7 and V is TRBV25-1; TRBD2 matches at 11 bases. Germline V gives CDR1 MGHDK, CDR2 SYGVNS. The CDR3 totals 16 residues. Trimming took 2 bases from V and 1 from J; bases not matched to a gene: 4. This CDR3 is CASSEGGLAASYEQYF. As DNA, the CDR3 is TGTGCCAGCAGTGAAGGGGGACTAGCGGCATCCTACGAGCAGTACTTC.